These T cell receptor beta chains were read from a single sample in a study of T cells expressing NK-cell markers. TCRdb re-called the 5' RACE reads, yielding one record per CDR3 amino acid sequence without DNA. Recorded for this sample: roughly 180,000 distinct CDR3 sequences. Sequenced: blood T cells: a sorted CD56 or NKG2C T cell subset, CD4+ or CD8+ T cells, or bulk PBMC T cells (not recorded which). The receptors originated from a woman between 18 and 69 years old in good health. The CDR3 runs from the conserved cysteine through the conserved F or W. Each record gives: CDR3 protein, J gene, V gene.

CASRPGAPDTEAFF | TRBJ1-1 | TRBV2
CASSPELAGGPNNEQFF | TRBJ2-1 | TRBV12-3/TRBV12-4
CSARKGEGSGEQYF | TRBJ2-7 | TRBV20-1
CASSLAERGDDTQYF | TRBJ2-3 | TRBV5-1
CASLGGPGEQFF | TRBJ2-1 | TRBV10-3
CASSPSSGGSHTGELFF | TRBJ2-2 | TRBV5-1
CASSDLRQGNSPLHF | TRBJ1-6 | TRBV2
CASSPRGSGGVYNEQFF | TRBJ2-1 | TRBV7-2
CSARVAGMSSGNTIYF | TRBJ1-3 | TRBV20-1
CSVGQEIGNTIYF | TRBJ1-3 | TRBV29-1
CAWSEGTSGSNEQYF | TRBJ2-7 | TRBV30
CASSWGSGNNEKLFF | TRBJ1-4 | TRBV12-3/TRBV12-4
CASSKRGGEQFF | TRBJ2-1 | TRBV6-2/TRBV6-3
CASTKSRASQETQYF | TRBJ2-5 | TRBV27
CASSRDRDDGYTF | TRBJ1-2 | TRBV5-1
CASSGSPYEQYF | TRBJ2-7 | TRBV6-5
CASSFLGIAYEQYF | TRBJ2-7 | TRBV28
CSVTGLASSTGELFF | TRBJ2-2 | TRBV29-1
CASSLVPPRVAIQYF | TRBJ2-4 | TRBV12-3/TRBV12-4
CASSRRPFAETQYF | TRBJ2-5 | TRBV7-2
CASGLSGGPSTDTQYF | TRBJ2-3 | TRBV12-5
CASSLGGAREPTGELFF | TRBJ2-2 | TRBV7-8
CASSQDYAHGGTNEQYF | TRBJ2-7 | TRBV14
CASSRLGSAYEQYF | TRBJ2-7 | TRBV7-9
CASTLGPGREQFF | TRBJ2-1 | TRBV6-1
CASQTEAGYSYEQYF | TRBJ2-7 | TRBV4-2
CASSQAGKETQYF | TRBJ2-5 | TRBV4-1
CASSSTGGNTGELFF | TRBJ2-2 | TRBV7-3
CASSISGQYEQYF | TRBJ2-7 | TRBV7-2
CASSQRGTDNQPQHF | TRBJ1-5 | TRBV6-1
CAISAQPYEQYF | TRBJ2-7 | TRBV10-3
CASSVRAETQYF | TRBJ2-5 | TRBV11-1
CSALGTVRYEKLFF | TRBJ1-4 | TRBV20-1
CASSARQGNTYEQYF | TRBJ2-7 | TRBV7-2
CSVKTENYGYTF | TRBJ1-2 | TRBV20-1
CASSPRKRGYNEQFF | TRBJ2-1 | TRBV5-5
CASRRQGTYQETQYF | TRBJ2-5 | TRBV5-1
CASSSKGVGTNEKLFF | TRBJ1-4 | TRBV5-1
CASSPARGTESGELFF | TRBJ2-2 | TRBV4-2